This TCR beta chain was captured by sequencing in a study of control samples from healthy donors and cancer patients. Data came from immunoSEQ multiplex PCR; TCRdb stores just in-frame clones and leaves some out. The table has about 180,000 clones, 90% seen once. Trimming took off 6 bases at V and 3 bases at J, with 9 bases between the two ends. Germline loops: CDR1 DFQATT, CDR2 SNEGSKA (reference sequence). The CDR3 contains 11 residues. This TCR was recovered from a woman between 50 and 59 years old in good health. V usage is TRBV20-1 and J usage is TRBJ2-7, with a weak D call TRBD2 (6 bases). The sequenced sample was blood. Here the CDR3 reads CSAPEGYEQYF. In nucleotides, the CDR3 is TGCAGTGCCCCGGAGGGCTACGAGCAGTACTTC.